Listed below are T cell receptor beta chains from one sample, sequenced in a study of Ad26.COV2.S vaccination and SARS-CoV-2 variants. Data came from immunoSEQ multiplex PCR; TCRdb stores just in-frame clones and leaves some out. The top ten hold approximately 7.8% of the sample, which has some 370,000 clones, roughly 80% seen once. Here the sequenced sample was peripheral blood, taken in a trial of Ad26.COV2.S vaccine versus placebo. These receptors were collected from a person between 18 and 59 years old who received the Ad26.COV2.S COVID-19 vaccine or a placebo. The CDR3 runs from the conserved cysteine through the conserved F or W. D genes are given only for firm matches. For some rows the clone size is stated as once, few or many, or as a class when expanded; others skip it.

clone size	J gene	D gene	V gene	CDR3 protein	CDR3 DNA
NA	TRBJ2-1	TRBD2	TRBV11-2	CASSLDKRETYNEQFF	TGTGCCAGCAGCTTAGATAAGCGGGAGACCTACAATGAGCAGTTCTTC
once	TRBJ2-3	NA	TRBV12-5	CASAQRGAGGTDTQYF	TGTGCTAGTGCCCAACGTGGGGCAGGGGGCACAGATACGCAGTATTTT
NA	TRBJ2-1	TRBD1	TRBV5-5	CASSLDGQGYNEQFF	TGTGCCAGCAGCTTGGACGGACAGGGGTACAATGAGCAGTTCTTC
NA	TRBJ1-3	NA	TRBV19	CATAKGRGYSGNTIYF	TGTGCCACCGCGAAGGGGAGAGGGTACTCTGGAAACACCATATATTTT
NA	TRBJ2-1	NA	TRBV11-2	CASSSQRAYNEQFF	TGTGCCAGCAGCTCCCAACGGGCCTACAATGAGCAGTTCTTC
NA	TRBJ2-3	NA	TRBV3-1/TRBV3-2	CASTSGFWSKSTDTQYF	TGTGCCAGCACCTCGGGGTTTTGGTCAAAGAGCACAGATACGCAGTATTTT
NA	TRBJ2-3	NA	TRBV19	CASSLQVWVSDTQYF	TGTGCCAGTAGTCTACAAGTATGGGTTTCCGATACGCAGTATTTT
NA	TRBJ2-6	NA	TRBV6-6	CASSSQSGANVLTF	TGTGCCAGCAGTTCTCAGTCTGGGGCCAACGTCCTGACTTTC
NA	TRBJ1-3	TRBD1	TRBV4-2	CASSLRTGEGNTIYF	TGTGCCAGCAGTCTTAGGACAGGGGAAGGAAACACCATATATTTT
few	TRBJ1-5	TRBD1	TRBV7-2	CASSADTGTVSQPQHF	TGTGCCAGCAGCGCGGATACCGGGACAGTTAGTCAGCCCCAGCATTTT
NA	TRBJ1-2	TRBD1	TRBV10-2	CASSPGTGGGFDPYGYTF	TGCGCCAGCAGTCCCGGGACAGGGGGAGGGTTTGACCCCTATGGCTACACCTTC
NA	TRBJ2-1	NA	TRBV29-1	CSVPEIKNEQFF	TGCAGCGTCCCCGAAATTAAGAATGAGCAGTTCTTC
NA	TRBJ1-2	NA	TRBV9	CASSDRTYGYTF	TGTGCCAGCAGCGATCGCACCTATGGCTACACCTTC
NA	TRBJ2-2	NA	TRBV19	CASSIIRSPGIPGELFF	TGTGCCAGTAGTATTATTAGATCCCCCGGTATTCCCGGGGAGCTGTTTTTT
NA	TRBJ1-5	NA	TRBV7-2	CASSLGSGGNQPQHF	TGTGCCAGCAGCTTAGGGAGTGGGGGTAATCAGCCCCAGCATTTT
NA	TRBJ2-7	NA	TRBV18	CASSPLSGGGLGEQYF	TGTGCCAGCTCACCCCTATCCGGAGGGGGCTTGGGCGAGCAGTACTTC
NA	TRBJ1-2	NA	TRBV11-2	CASSLAVNYGYTF	TGTGCCAGCAGCTTAGCAGTTAACTATGGCTACACCTTC
NA	TRBJ2-7	TRBD1	TRBV28	CASSSSGTGTYEQYF	TGTGCCAGCAGTTCCTCCGGGACAGGGACCTACGAGCAGTACTTC
NA	TRBJ2-7	TRBD1	TRBV19	CASSIARQGANYEQYF	TGTGCCAGTAGTATAGCCCGACAGGGGGCGAACTACGAGCAGTACTTC
few	TRBJ1-1	NA	TRBV10-3	CAISESQDLNTEAFF	TGTGCCATCAGTGAGTCACAGGACCTAAACACTGAAGCTTTCTTT
once	TRBJ2-6	NA	TRBV19	CASSELAPFLGANVLTF	TGTGCCAGTAGTGAATTGGCACCCTTCCTCGGGGCCAACGTCCTGACTTTC
NA	TRBJ1-1	TRBD1	TRBV5-1	CASSLTGGRTEAFF	TGCGCCAGCAGCCTAACAGGGGGAAGGACTGAAGCTTTCTTT
NA	TRBJ1-2	NA	TRBV4-1	CASSHLFDRLDKGYTF	TGCGCCAGCAGCCACTTATTTGACAGGCTAGATAAGGGCTACACCTTC
NA	TRBJ2-1	NA	TRBV5-1	CASSLRPNEQFF	TGCGCCAGCAGCCTCCGTCCCAATGAGCAGTTCTTC
NA	TRBJ1-2	NA	TRBV5-1	CASRFWDNYGYTF	TGCGCCAGCCGCTTTTGGGATAACTATGGCTACACCTTC
NA	TRBJ1-2	NA	TRBV30	CAWSAGFYGYTF	TGTGCCTGGAGTGCCGGGTTCTATGGCTACACCTTC
NA	TRBJ2-7	TRBD2	TRBV7-6	CASSSLAGGEQYF	TGTGCCAGCAGCTCACTAGCGGGAGGCGAGCAGTACTTC
NA	TRBJ1-2	TRBD1	TRBV20-1	CSARTGYGYTF	TGCAGTGCTAGGACAGGGTATGGCTACACCTTC
NA	TRBJ2-1	NA	TRBV7-9	CASSSRVVEQFF	TGTGCCAGCAGCTCCAGGGTAGTTGAGCAGTTCTTC
NA	TRBJ1-5	NA	TRBV28	CASSFGVQGPNQPQHF	TGTGCCAGCAGTTTCGGTGTACAGGGACCCAATCAGCCCCAGCATTTT
NA	TRBJ1-3	TRBD1	TRBV5-1	CASSGTGAISGNTIYF	TGCGCCAGCAGCGGGACAGGTGCTATCTCTGGAAACACCATATATTTT